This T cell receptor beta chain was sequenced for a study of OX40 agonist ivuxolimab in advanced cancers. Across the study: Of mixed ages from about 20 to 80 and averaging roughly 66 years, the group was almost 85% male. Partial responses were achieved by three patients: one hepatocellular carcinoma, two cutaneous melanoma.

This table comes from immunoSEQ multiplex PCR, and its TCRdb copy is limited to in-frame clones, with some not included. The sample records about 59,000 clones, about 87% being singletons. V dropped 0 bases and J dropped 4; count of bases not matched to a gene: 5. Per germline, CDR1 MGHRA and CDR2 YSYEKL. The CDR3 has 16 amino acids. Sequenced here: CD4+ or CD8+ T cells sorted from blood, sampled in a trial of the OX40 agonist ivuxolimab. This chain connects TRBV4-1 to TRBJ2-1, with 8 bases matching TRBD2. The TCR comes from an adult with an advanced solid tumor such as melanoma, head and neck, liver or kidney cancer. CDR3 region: CASSQDRGGIYNEQFF. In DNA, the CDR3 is TGCGCCAGCAGCCAAGACCGGGGGGGCATTTACAATGAGCAGTTCTTC.